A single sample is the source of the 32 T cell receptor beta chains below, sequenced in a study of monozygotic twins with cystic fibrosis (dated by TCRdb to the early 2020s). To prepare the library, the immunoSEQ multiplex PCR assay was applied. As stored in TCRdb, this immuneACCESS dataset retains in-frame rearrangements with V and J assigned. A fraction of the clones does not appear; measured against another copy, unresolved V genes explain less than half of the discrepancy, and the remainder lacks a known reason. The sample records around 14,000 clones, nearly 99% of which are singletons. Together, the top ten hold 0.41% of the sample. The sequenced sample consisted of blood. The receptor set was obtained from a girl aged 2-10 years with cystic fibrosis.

CDR3: CASSNDRRPQPQHF. The CDR3 nucleotides read TGTGCCAGTAGTAACGACAGACGGCCTCAGCCCCAGCATTTT. V is TRBV19 and J is TRBJ1-5; D is possibly TRBD1 (5 bases). Germline CDR1 and CDR2: LNHDA and SQIVND (reference sequence). The CDR3 sequence is 14 residues long. Deletions cut 4 bases from V and 6 bases from J, with 13 bases between.

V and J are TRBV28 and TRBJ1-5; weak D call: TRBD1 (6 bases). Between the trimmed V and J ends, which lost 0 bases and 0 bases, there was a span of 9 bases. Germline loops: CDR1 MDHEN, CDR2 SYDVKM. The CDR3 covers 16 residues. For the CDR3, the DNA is TGTGCCAGCAGTTTATGGGGGGCTTCTAGCAATCAGCCCCAGCATTTT. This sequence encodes CASSLWGASSNQPQHF.

As DNA, the CDR3 is TGTGCCAGCAGCTTAGCGCTACTGGCTCCAGATGAGCAGTTCTTC. It is translated as CASSLALLAPDEQFF. The chain is built from TRBV7-9 and TRBJ2-1; D gene uncertain. Germline values: CDR1 SEHNR, CDR2 FQNEAQ (reference sequence). V shed 0 bases and J shed 8 bases, with 14 bases lying between them. The CDR3 covers 15 residues.

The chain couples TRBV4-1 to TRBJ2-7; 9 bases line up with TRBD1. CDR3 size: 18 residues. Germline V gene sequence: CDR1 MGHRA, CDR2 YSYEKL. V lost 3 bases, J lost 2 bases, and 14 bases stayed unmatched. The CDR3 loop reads CASSQSSSPQGATYEQYF. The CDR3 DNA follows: TGCGCCAGCAGCCAGTCATCCAGCCCACAGGGGGCGACCTACGAGCAGTACTTC.

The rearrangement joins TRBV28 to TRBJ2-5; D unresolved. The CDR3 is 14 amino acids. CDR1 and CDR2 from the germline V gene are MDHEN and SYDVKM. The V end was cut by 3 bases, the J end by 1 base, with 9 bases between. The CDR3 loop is CASSLQATQETQYF. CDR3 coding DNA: TGTGCCAGCAGTTTGCAGGCCACCCAAGAGACCCAGTACTTC.

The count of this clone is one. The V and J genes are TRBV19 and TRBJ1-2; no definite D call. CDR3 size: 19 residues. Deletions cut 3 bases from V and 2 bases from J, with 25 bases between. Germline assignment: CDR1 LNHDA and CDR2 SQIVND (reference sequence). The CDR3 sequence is CASSIMFRGSPASNYGYTF. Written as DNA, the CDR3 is TGTGCCAGTAGTATCATGTTCCGTGGCAGTCCCGCCTCAAACTATGGCTACACCTTC.

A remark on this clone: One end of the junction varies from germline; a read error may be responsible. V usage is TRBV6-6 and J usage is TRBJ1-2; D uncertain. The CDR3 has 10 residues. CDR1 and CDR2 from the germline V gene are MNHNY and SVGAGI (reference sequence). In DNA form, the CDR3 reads TGTGCCAGCAGTAACGATGGCTACACCTTC. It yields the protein CASSNDGYTF.

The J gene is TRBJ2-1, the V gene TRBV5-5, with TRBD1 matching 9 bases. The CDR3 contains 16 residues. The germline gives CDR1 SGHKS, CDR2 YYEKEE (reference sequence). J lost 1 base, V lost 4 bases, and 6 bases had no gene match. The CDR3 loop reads CASSPGQGGSYNEQFF. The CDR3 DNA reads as TGTGCCAGCAGCCCGGGACAGGGAGGATCCTACAATGAGCAGTTCTTC.

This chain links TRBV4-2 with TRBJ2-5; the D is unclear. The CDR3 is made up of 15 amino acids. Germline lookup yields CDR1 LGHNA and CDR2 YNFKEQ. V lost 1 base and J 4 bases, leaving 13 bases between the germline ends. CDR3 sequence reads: CASSQGEAVRETQYF. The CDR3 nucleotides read TGTGCCAGCAGCCAAGGCGAAGCAGTCCGAGAGACCCAGTACTTC.

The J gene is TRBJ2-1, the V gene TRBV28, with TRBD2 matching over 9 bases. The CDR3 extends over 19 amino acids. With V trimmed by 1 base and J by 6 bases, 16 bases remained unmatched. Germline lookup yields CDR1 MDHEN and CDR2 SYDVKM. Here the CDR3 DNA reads TGTGCCAGCAGTTTATTCAGCGTGAGCGGGGGGTATGGCCCCAATGAGCAGTTCTTC. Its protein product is CASSLFSVSGGYGPNEQFF.

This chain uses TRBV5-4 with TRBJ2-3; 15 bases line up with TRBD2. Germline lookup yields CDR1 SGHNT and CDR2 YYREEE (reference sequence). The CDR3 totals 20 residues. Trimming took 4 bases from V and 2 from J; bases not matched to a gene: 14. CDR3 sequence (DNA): TGTGCCAGCAGCCTTCGAAGGACTAGCGGGAGGGTGGGTGCCACAGATACGCAGTATTTT. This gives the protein CASSLRRTSGRVGATDTQYF.

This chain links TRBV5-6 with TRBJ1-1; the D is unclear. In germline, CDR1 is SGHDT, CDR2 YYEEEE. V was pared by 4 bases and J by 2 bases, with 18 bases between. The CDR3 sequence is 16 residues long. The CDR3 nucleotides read TGTGCCAGCAGCCAATCCCCGGGGTGGGGAAACACTGAAGCTTTCTTT. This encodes CASSQSPGWGNTEAFF.

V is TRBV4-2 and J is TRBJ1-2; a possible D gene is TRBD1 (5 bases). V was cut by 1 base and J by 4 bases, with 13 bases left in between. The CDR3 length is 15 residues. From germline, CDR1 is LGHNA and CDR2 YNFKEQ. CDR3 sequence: CASSQAWQGTYGYTF. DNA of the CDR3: TGTGCCAGCAGCCAAGCCTGGCAGGGCACCTATGGCTACACCTTC.

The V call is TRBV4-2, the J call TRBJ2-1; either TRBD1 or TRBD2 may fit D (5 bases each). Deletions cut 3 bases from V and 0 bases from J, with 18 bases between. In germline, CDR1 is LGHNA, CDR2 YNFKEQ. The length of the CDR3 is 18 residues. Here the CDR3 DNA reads TGTGCCAGCAGCCACTTTACCGCGGCAGGGAGCTCCTACAATGAGCAGTTCTTC. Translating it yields CASSHFTAAGSSYNEQFF.

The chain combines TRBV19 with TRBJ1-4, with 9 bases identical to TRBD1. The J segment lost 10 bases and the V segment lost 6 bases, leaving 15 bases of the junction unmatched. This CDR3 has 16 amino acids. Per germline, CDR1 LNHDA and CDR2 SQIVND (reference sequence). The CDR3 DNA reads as TGTGCCAGTAGCCCTAACATCGGGACAGGGAGAGGAAAACTGTTTTTT. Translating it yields CASSPNIGTGRGKLFF.

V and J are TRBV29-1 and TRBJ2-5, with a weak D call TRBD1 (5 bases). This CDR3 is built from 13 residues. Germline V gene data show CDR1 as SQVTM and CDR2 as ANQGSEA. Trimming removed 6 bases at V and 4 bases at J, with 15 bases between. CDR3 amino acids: CSVQRTRGETQYF. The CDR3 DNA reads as TGCAGCGTCCAGAGAACAAGGGGAGAGACCCAGTACTTC.

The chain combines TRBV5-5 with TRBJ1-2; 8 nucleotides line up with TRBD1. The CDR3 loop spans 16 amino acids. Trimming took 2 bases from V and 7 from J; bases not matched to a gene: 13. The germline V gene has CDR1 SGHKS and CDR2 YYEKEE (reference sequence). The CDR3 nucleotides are TGTGCCAGCAGCTTTGCCATTTTAGGCCAGGGGGCTGGCTACACCTTC. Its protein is CASSFAILGQGAGYTF.

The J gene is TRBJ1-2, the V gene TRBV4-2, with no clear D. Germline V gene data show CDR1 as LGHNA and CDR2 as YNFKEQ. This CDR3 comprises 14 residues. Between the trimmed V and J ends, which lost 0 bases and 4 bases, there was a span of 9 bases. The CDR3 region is CASSQEKGSYGYTF. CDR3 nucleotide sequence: TGTGCCAGCAGCCAAGAAAAGGGTTCCTATGGCTACACCTTC.

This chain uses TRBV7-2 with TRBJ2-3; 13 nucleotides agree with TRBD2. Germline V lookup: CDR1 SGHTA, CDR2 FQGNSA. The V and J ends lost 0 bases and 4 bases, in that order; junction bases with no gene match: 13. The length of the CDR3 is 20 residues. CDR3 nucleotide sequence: TGTGCCAGCAGCTTAGCGAGCAGGACTAGCGGGAGAACGACGTCAGATACGCAGTATTTT. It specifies CASSLASRTSGRTTSDTQYF.

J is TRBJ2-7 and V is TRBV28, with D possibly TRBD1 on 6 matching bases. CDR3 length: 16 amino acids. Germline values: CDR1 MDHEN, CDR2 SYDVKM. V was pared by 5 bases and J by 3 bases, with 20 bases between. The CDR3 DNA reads TGTGCCAGCAGTCTAATGTCGACAGGAACGGACTACGAGCAGTACTTC. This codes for CASSLMSTGTDYEQYF.

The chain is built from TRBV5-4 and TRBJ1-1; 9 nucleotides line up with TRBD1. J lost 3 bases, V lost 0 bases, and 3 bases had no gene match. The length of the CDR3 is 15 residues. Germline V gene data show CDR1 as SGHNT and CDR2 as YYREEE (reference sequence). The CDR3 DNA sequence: TGTGCCAGCAGCTTGGCGGGACAGGGATACACTGAAGCTTTCTTT. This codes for CASSLAGQGYTEAFF.

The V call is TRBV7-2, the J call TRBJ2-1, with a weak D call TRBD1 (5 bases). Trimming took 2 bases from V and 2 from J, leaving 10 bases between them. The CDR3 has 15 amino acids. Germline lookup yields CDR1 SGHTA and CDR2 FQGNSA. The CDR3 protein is CASSLIKGPYNEQFF. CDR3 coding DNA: TGTGCCAGCAGCTTAATTAAGGGGCCCTACAATGAGCAGTTCTTC.

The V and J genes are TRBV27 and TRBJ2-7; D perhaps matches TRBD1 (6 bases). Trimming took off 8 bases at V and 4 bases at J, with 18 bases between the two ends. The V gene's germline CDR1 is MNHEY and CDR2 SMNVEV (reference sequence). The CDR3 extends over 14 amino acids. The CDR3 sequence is CASRLAGDLYEQYF. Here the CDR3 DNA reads TGTGCCAGCCGCTTGGCAGGGGATCTGTACGAGCAGTACTTC.

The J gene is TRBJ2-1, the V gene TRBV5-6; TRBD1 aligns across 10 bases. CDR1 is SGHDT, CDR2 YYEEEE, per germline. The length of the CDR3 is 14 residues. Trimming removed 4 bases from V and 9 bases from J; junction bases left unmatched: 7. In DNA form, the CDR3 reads TGTGCCAGCAGCCGCTACCGGACAGGGGGTGAGCAGTTCTTC. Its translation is CASSRYRTGGEQFF.

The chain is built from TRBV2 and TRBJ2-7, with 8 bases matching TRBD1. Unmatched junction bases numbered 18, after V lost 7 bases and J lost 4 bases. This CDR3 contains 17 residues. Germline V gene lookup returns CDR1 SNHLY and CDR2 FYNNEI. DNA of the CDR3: TGTGCCAGCAAGGGTCAGGTCGATCTGGGACAGGTTTACGAGCAGTACTTC. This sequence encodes CASKGQVDLGQVYEQYF.

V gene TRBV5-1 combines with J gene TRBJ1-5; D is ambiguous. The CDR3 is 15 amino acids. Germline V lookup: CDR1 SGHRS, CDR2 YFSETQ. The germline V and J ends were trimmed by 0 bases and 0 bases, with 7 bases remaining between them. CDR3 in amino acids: CASSLDGYSNQPQHF. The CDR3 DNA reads TGCGCCAGCAGCTTGGACGGATATAGCAATCAGCCCCAGCATTTT.

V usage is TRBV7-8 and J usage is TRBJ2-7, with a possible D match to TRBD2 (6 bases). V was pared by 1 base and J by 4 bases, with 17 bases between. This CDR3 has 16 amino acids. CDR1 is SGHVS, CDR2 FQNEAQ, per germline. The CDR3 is CASSLEGGTVTYEQYF. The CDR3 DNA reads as TGTGCCAGCAGCTTAGAGGGCGGGACCGTCACGTACGAGCAGTACTTC.

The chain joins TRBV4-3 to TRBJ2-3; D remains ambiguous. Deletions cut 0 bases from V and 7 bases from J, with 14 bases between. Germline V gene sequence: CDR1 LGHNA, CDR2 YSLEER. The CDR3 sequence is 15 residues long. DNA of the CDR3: TGCGCCAGCAGCCAAGACTACAGCTCCTTTTATACGCAGTATTTT. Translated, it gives CASSQDYSSFYTQYF.

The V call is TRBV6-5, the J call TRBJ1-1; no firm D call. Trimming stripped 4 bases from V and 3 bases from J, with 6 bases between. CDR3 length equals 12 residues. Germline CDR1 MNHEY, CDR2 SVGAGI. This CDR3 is CASSSWDTEAFF. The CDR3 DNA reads TGTGCCAGCAGTTCCTGGGACACTGAAGCTTTCTTT.

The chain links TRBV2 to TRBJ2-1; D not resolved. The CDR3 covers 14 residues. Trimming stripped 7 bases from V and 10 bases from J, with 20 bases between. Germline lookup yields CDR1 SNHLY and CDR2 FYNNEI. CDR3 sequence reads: CASTDRFLRIEQFF. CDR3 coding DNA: TGTGCCAGCACCGATAGATTCCTCCGCATAGAGCAGTTCTTC.

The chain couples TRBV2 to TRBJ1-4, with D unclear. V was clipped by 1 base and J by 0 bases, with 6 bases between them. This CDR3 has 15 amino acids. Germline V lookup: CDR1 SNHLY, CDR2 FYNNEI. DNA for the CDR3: TGTGCCAGCAGTGAAGTGGCAGCAACTAATGAAAAACTGTTTTTT. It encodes CASSEVAATNEKLFF.

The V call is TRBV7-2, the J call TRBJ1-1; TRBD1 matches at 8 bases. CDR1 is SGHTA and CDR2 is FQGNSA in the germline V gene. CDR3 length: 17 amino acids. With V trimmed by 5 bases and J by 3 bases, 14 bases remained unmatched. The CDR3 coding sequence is TGTGCCAGCAGCACAATAGGACAGGGTCGGTGGTACACTGAAGCTTTCTTT. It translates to CASSTIGQGRWYTEAFF.